The entry below gives a single T cell receptor beta chain sequence along with its context. Sequenced by immunoSEQ multiplex PCR; TCRdb stores in-frame clones only, minus some. The sample holds approximately 93,000 clones, around 89% seen once. The data belong to a study of T cell responses to AZD1222 COVID-19 vaccine. The CDR3 runs to 16 residues. Trimming took 5 bases from V and 6 from J, leaving 22 bases between them. CDR1 is SGDLS and CDR2 is YYNGEE in the germline V gene. The starting material was peripheral blood, obtained 28 days after the second AZD1222 dose. The chain links TRBV9 to TRBJ2-3, with D perhaps matching TRBD1 (6 bases). The clonotype was recovered from an adult who received the AZD1222 COVID-19 vaccine. The CDR3 DNA is TGTGCCAGCAGTTCTAAACAAGGGGGATGGTCCGATACGCAGTATTTT. Residues: CASSSKQGGWSDTQYF.